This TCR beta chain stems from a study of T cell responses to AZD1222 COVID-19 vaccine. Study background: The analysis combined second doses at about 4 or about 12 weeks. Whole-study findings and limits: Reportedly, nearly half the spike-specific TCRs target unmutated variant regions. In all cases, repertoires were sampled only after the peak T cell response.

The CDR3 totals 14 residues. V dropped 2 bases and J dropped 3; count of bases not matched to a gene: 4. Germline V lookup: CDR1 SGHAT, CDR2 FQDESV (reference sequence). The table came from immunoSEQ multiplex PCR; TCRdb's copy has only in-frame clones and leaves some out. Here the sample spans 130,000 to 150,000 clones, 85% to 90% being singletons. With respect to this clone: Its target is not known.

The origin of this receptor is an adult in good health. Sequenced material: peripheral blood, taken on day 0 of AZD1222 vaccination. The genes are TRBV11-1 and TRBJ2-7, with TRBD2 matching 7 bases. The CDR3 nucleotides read TGTGCCAGCAGCTTACAGGCTAGCGGCTACGAGCAGTACTTC. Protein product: CASSLQASGYEQYF.